This T cell receptor beta chain is drawn from a study of T cells in Graves' hyperthyroidism and ophthalmopathy. The study's findings and limits: Most clonotypes expanded in the thyroid (above 0.001) were also present in blood. Patients with ophthalmopathy were separated from those with stable hyperthyroidism by a 13 V-J model.

It was considered stable Graves' hyperthyroidism when ophthalmopathy did not progress within 18 months. Diagnostic decisions used clinical symptoms, serum thyroxine and TRAb, thyroid ultrasound and orbital computed tomography. Authors of the study amplified TCR beta CDR3 regions from RNA transcripts. The TCR CDR3 was amplified in a first-round RT-PCR using the HTBI primer set. Using its own MiXCR run on the multiplex PCR reads, TCRdb lists one record per CDR3 protein. Counted here are approximately 560,000 distinct CDR3 sequences, more than 45% occurring once; the ten biggest clones make up roughly 8.2%. Deletions cut 6 bases from V and 4 bases from J, with 15 bases between. The CDR3 runs to 15 residues. CDR1 SNHLY and CDR2 FYNNEI come from the germline V gene. This clonotype appeared a few times. The antigen is not known.

This TCR was recovered from a woman aged 18-30 years with Graves' hyperthyroidism. Sequencing input: peripheral blood or thyroid tissue (not recorded which). V gene TRBV2 combines with J gene TRBJ2-2; tentatively, D is TRBD2 (6 bases). CDR3 in DNA: TGTGCCAGCAGGACTAGAAGCGGCAGCACCGGGGAGCTGTTTTTT. Translation: CASRTRSGSTGELFF.